This TCR beta chain was captured by sequencing in a study of beta chain features in type 1 diabetes. Study context: The patient and healthy donor groups were comparable for age, gender and cell yields.

In this sample, this clone turned up a few times. Its matching antigen is unknown. Germline CDR1 LNHDA, CDR2 SQIVND (reference sequence). This CDR3 has 12 residues. Trimming removed 3 bases from V and 4 bases from J, with 4 bases in between. Sorted CD4+ subsets: naive, central memory, regulatory, stem cell-like memory (CD45RO/CCR7/CD25/CD127/CD95/CD27 panel). What was sequenced were expressed TCRB transcripts, since all of the isolated RNA had been reverse transcribed. Here immunoSEQ multiplex PCR was the method, and the copy in TCRdb shows in-frame clones only, minus some. The data contain fewer than 400,000 clones, around 8.5% of them seen just once; the ten biggest clones take up roughly 1%. General study points: Lower insertion and higher deletion counts appeared at VDJ junctions in type 1 diabetes patients. Moderate but significant shortening of TCRB CDR3s was recorded in all four CD4+ subsets from Type 1 diabetes patients. A closer apparent resemblance between naive, central memory and Treg TCRB repertoires was seen in patients than in healthy donors.

Sequenced input: central memory CD4+ T cells from blood. This receptor was identified in a man aged 25-45 years with type 1 diabetes. The chain has TRBV19 and TRBJ1-3; unclear D gene. The CDR3 coding sequence is TGTGCCAGTAGTATCTCCGGAAACACCATATATTTT. This sequence encodes CASSISGNTIYF.